The entry below describes one T cell receptor beta chain. The entry originates in a study of T cell responses to AZD1222 COVID-19 vaccine. Assay: immunoSEQ multiplex PCR; the TCRdb copy retains only in-frame clones and omits some. The sample includes 150,000 or so clones, 80% to 95% of them seen just once. The CDR3 contains 13 residues. Per the germline V gene, CDR1 is MDHEN and CDR2 is SYDVKM. Trimming cost V 5 bases and J 7 bases, with 15 bases left between them. The rearrangement links TRBV28 to TRBJ2-7; D may match TRBD1 or TRBD2 (5 bases each). Source: peripheral blood, taken on day 0 of AZD1222 vaccination. The clonotype originates from an adult in good health. CDR3 nucleotide sequence: TGTGCCAGCAGTCAACTAGGGACGTCTGAGCAGTACTTC. This encodes CASSQLGTSEQYF.